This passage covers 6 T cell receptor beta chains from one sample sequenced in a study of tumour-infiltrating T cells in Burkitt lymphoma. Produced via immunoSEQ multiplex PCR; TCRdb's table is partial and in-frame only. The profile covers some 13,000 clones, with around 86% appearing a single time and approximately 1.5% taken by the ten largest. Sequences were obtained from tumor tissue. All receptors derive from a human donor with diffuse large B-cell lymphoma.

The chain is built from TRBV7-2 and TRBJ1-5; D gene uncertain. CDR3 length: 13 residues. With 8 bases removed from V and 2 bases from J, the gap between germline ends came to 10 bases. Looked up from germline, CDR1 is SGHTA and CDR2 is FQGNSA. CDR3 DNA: TGTGCCAGCGCAGGCCCCGGCAATCAGCCCCAGCATTTT. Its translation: CASAGPGNQPQHF. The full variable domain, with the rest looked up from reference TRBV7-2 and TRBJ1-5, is GAGVSQSPSNKVTEKGKDVELRCDPISGHTALYWYRQSLGQGLEFLIYFQGNSAPDKSGLPSDRFSAERTGGSVSTLTIQRTQQEDSAVYLCASAGPGNQPQHFGDGTRLSIL.

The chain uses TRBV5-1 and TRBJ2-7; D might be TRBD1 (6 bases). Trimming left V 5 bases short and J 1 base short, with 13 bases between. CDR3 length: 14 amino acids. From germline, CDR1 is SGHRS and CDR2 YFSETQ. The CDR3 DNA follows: TGCGCCAGCAGGGAGGACAGAGGGTCCTACGAGCAGTACTTC. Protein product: CASREDRGSYEQYF.

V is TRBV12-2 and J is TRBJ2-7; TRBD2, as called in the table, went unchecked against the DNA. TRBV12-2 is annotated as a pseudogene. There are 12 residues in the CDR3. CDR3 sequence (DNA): TGTGCGAGTTTTAGCGGGAGGTACGAGCAGTACTTC. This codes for CASFSGRYEQYF.

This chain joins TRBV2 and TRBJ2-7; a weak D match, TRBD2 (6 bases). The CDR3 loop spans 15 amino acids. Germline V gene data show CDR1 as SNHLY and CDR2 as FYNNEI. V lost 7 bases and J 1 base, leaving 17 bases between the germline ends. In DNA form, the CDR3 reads TGTGCCAGCATTGGAACCGGGACTGCTTCCTACGAGCAGTACTTC. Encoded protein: CASIGTGTASYEQYF.

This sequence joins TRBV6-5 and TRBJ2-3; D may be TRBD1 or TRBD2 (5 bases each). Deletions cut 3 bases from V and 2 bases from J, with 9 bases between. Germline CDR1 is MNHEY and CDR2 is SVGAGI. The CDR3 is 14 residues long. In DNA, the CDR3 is TGTGCCAGCAGTTATGGGGGACCCACAGATACGCAGTATTTT. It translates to CASSYGGPTDTQYF.

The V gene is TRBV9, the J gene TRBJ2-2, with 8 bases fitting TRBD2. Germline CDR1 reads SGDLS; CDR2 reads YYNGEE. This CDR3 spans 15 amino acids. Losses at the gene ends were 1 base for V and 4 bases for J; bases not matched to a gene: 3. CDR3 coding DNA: TGTGCCAGCAGCGTACGAGCGGGAGCCACCGGGGAGCTGTTTTTT. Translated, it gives CASSVRAGATGELFF.